This T cell receptor beta chain was retrieved from a study of T cell repertoires in cytomegalovirus infection. General observations from the study: Within the response measured ex vivo, HLA-C-restricted CMV-specific TCR beta clonotypes were dominant.

TCRdb used MiXCR to reprocess the reads, holding one entry per CDR3 protein. The sample records about 78,000 distinct CDR3 sequences, approximately 39% being singletons. From germline, CDR1 is SGHVS and CDR2 FQNEAQ. V shed 1 base, J shed 7 bases, and the junction held 7 bases outside the gene matches. The CDR3 is 16 amino acids. This clonotype was seen at least ten times. Its specificity is unknown. Here the sequenced sample was CD8+ T cells from cultured PBMCs, taken from culture after CMV antigen stimulation. The chain recombines TRBV7-8 with TRBJ2-5; TRBD2 aligns across 12 bases. This TCR was recovered from a human donor in good health (CMV status not recorded). Some clones in this sample may be carry-over from other donors' samples. CDR3 nucleotide sequence: TGTGCCAGCAGCTTAGAGACTAGCGGGGGTTACGGGACCCAGTACTTC. It yields the protein CASSLETSGGYGTQYF.